The sequence of this T cell receptor (beta chain) was determined in a study of OX40 agonist ivuxolimab in advanced cancers. Findings and limits, study-wide: Among T cells, CD8+ cells averaged more expanded clones than CD4+ cells. At doses 0.1 to 3.0 mg/kg, CD4+ and CD8+ clones expanded.

The CDR3 is made up of 16 amino acids. Germline-derived CDR1 and CDR2 are LNHDA and SQIVND (reference sequence). Trimming took 6 bases from V and 5 from J, leaving 22 bases between them. A note on this clone: Its antigen is as yet unknown.

Repertoires were generated with immunoSEQ multiplex PCR, while TCRdb's copy carries only in-frame clones and drops some. This table has approximately 56,000 clones, 81% appearing once. The genes are TRBV19 and TRBJ2-5, with D possibly matching TRBD2 (6 bases). The material sequenced was CD4+ or CD8+ T cells sorted from blood, taken in a trial of the OX40 agonist ivuxolimab. The clonotype originates from an adult with an advanced solid tumor such as melanoma, head and neck, liver or kidney cancer. CDR3 sequence: CASSVPGTVVRETQYF. The CDR3, as DNA: TGTGCCAGTAGCGTGCCCGGGACTGTCGTTCGGGAGACCCAGTACTTC.